This TCR beta chain stems from a study of shared clonotypes between healthy human individuals. Findings and caveats of the study: Blood was the sole source, and tissue repertoires probably differ.

Sequencing was performed with immunoSEQ multiplex PCR; in TCRdb, only in-frame clones are kept and a portion is missing. The sample yields about 490,000 clones, 79% seen once. This clone was counted ten times or more. Its antigen is unidentified. V was pared by 7 bases and J by 8 bases, with 14 bases between. CDR1 is SQVTM, CDR2 ANQGSEA, per germline. The CDR3 consists of 12 residues. What was sequenced was PBMCs. This clonotype was sampled from a woman aged 40 to 50 in good health. Some clones in this sample may be carry-over from other donors' samples. V is TRBV29-1 and J is TRBJ1-4; D is unresolved. CDR3 sequence (DNA): TGCAGCGCTCGGGATCTAGGCGAAAAACTGTTTTTT. This gives the protein CSARDLGEKLFF.